Following are 28 T cell receptor beta chains from one sample sequenced in a study of T-cell reconstitution after alpha-beta-depleted transplantation in children. Unique molecular identifiers were incorporated into the prepared TCRbeta library. TCRdb used MiXCR to reprocess the PCR reads, holding one entry per CDR3 protein. The sample contains some 390,000 distinct CDR3 sequences, about a fifth of which appear only once. Source: PBMCs from the stem cell graft donor, taken from the stem cell graft. All receptors derive from a human donor who donated a stem cell graft to a child with acute myeloid leukemia.

This clonotype was detected many times. The rearrangement joins TRBV6-2 or TRBV6-3 to TRBJ2-7; no clear D. Germline V CDR1 and CDR2: MNHEY, SVGEGT. V was cut by 0 bases and J by 3 bases, with 15 bases left in between. The CDR3 is 16 residues long. DNA for the CDR3: TGTGCCAGCAGTTACTCCCAGACTCACCAGATCTACGAGCAGTACTTC. It codes for CASSYSQTHQIYEQYF.

The chain couples TRBV20-1 to TRBJ2-5; D is unresolved. Germline assignment: CDR1 DFQATT and CDR2 SNEGSKA (reference sequence). The CDR3 is 15 residues long. Trimming stripped 0 bases from V and 0 bases from J, with 11 bases between. The CDR3 region has the DNA TGCAGTGCTAGAGATCGACCGGCAAACCAAGAGACCCAGTACTTC. Translation: CSARDRPANQETQYF.

This clonotype was counted only a few times. J is TRBJ2-7 and V is TRBV27, with 13 bases fitting TRBD2. The J segment lost 1 base and the V segment lost 11 bases, leaving 2 bases of the junction unmatched. Germline CDR1 MNHEY, CDR2 SMNVEV (reference sequence). The CDR3 is 13 amino acids. For the CDR3, the DNA is TGTGCCGCGGGACTAGCGGGATCCTACGAGCAGTACTTC. This sequence encodes CAAGLAGSYEQYF.

The table lists this clonotype with many counts. J is TRBJ2-1 and V is TRBV11-2; unclear D gene. The CDR3 length is 16 residues. The ends were cut back, 1 base at V and 9 bases at J, with 19 bases in the middle. Germline V gene lookup returns CDR1 SGHAT and CDR2 FQNNGV. The CDR3 DNA follows: TGTGCCAGCAGCTTAGGGTCTAGTTTGACCACCATTGAGCAGTTCTTC. Its protein product is CASSLGSSLTTIEQFF.

This clonotype was picked up many times. The rearrangement joins TRBV12-3 or TRBV12-4 to TRBJ2-3; weak D call: TRBD1 (6 bases). The CDR3 loop spans 14 amino acids. The ends were cut back, 7 bases at V and 1 base at J, with 12 bases in the middle. The chain's CDR3 is CASTPGHRTDTQYF. As DNA, the CDR3 is TGTGCCAGCACCCCGGGACATCGCACAGATACGCAGTATTTT.

This clonotype showed up just a few times. CDR3 in amino acids: CASRLGGDPQYF. In nucleotides, the CDR3 is TGTGCCAGCAGGTTGGGTGGGGATCCGCAGTATTTT. The rearrangement joins TRBV2 to TRBJ2-3, with no clear D. CDR1 and CDR2 from the germline V gene are SNHLY and FYNNEI. CDR3 size: 12 residues. The ends were cut back, 6 bases at V and 10 bases at J, with 14 bases in the middle. The complete variable domain, with remaining parts taken from reference TRBV2 and TRBJ2-3, reads EPEVTQTPSHQVTQMGQEVILRCVPISNHLYFYWYRQILGQKVEFLVSFYNNEISEKSEIFDDQFSVERPDGSNFTLKIRSTKLEDSAMYFCASRLGGDPQYFGPGTRLTVL.

This clonotype was seen at least ten times. This chain links TRBV29-1 with TRBJ2-1, with D perhaps being TRBD1 or TRBD2 (5 bases each). The CDR3 is 14 residues long. CDR1 is SQVTM and CDR2 is ANQGSEA in the germline V gene. The V end lost 6 bases, the J end lost 4 bases, and 16 bases lay between the germline ends. Here the CDR3 reads CSVGTRDGYNEQFF. The CDR3, as DNA: TGCAGCGTCGGTACCCGGGACGGTTACAATGAGCAGTTCTTC.

This sequence joins TRBV29-1 and TRBJ2-7, with 8 bases aligning to TRBD1. V lost 4 bases, J lost 6 bases, and 14 bases stayed unmatched. Germline assignment: CDR1 SQVTM and CDR2 ANQGSEA. The CDR3 is made up of 15 amino acids. The CDR3, as DNA: TGCAGCGTTGTTAAATCAGGGGGCTTGAATGGCGAGCAGTACTTC. Protein product: CSVVKSGGLNGEQYF.

The V gene is TRBV5-1, the J gene TRBJ2-6; D is possibly TRBD2 (6 bases). Germline CDR1 and CDR2: SGHRS and YFSETQ. V shed 2 bases and J shed 2 bases, with 14 bases lying between them. CDR3 size: 17 residues. CDR3 in amino acids: CASSLREPQTGANVLTF. Here the CDR3 DNA reads TGCGCCAGCAGCTTACGGGAGCCGCAGACTGGGGCCAACGTCCTGACTTTC.

The rearrangement joins TRBV7-8 to TRBJ2-7; D not certain. V dropped 0 bases and J dropped 3 bases, with 12 bases sitting between them. The CDR3 sequence is 15 residues long. CDR1 is SGHVS and CDR2 is FQNEAQ in the germline V gene. CDR3 DNA sequence: TGTGCCAGCAGCTTAGCGGTCGGCAAGGGCTACGAGCAGTACTTC. Its translation: CASSLAVGKGYEQYF.

This chain links TRBV28 with TRBJ1-3; TRBD1 aligns across 7 bases. Germline assignment: CDR1 MDHEN and CDR2 SYDVKM. This CDR3 contains 15 residues. V lost 6 bases and J lost 2; bases outside the gene matches: 7. Here the CDR3 reads CASSSQDRAGNTIYF. The CDR3 DNA follows: TGTGCCAGCAGCTCCCAAGACAGGGCTGGAAACACCATATATTTT.

This clonotype has a count of ten or more. V gene TRBV20-1 combines with J gene TRBJ2-5, with D hard to call. The CDR3 covers 10 residues. V was cut by 5 bases and J by 3 bases, with 4 bases left in between. Germline CDR1 DFQATT, CDR2 SNEGSKA (reference sequence). This CDR3 reads CSASKETQYF. The CDR3 DNA reads TGCAGTGCTTCCAAAGAGACCCAGTACTTC.

This clonotype was picked up a small number of times. The rearrangement links TRBV28 to TRBJ2-1; D tentatively reads TRBD1 or TRBD2 (5 bases each). This CDR3 region has 16 residues. With 3 bases removed from V and 3 bases from J, the gap between germline ends came to 15 bases. Germline V CDR1 and CDR2: MDHEN, SYDVKM. CDR3: CASSLAPMGDYNEQFF. CDR3 bases: TGTGCCAGCAGTTTGGCCCCTATGGGGGACTACAATGAGCAGTTCTTC.

Notes on this clonotype: Germline and junction disagree at one end, which may indicate a read error. The chain joins TRBV20-1 to TRBJ2-5, with D possibly matching TRBD2 (5 bases). The CDR3 consists of 15 residues. CDR1 is DFQATT, CDR2 SNEGSKA, per germline (reference sequence). The CDR3 nucleotides are TGCTGTGCTAGGAACCCTAGCTCTATAAAAGAGACCCAGTACTTC. Translation gives CCARNPSSIKETQYF.

This clonotype has at least ten counts. DNA of the CDR3: TGCAGTGCTAGAGAAGCGAGACTTTACGAGCAGTACTTC. Encoded protein: CSAREARLYEQYF. V usage is TRBV20-1 and J usage is TRBJ2-7; D not certain. The CDR3 is made up of 13 amino acids. V was shortened by 0 bases and J by 4 bases, with 10 bases between the two germline ends. Germline-derived CDR1 and CDR2 are DFQATT and SNEGSKA (reference sequence).

The V gene is TRBV5-1, the J gene TRBJ1-6; tentative D call: TRBD1 (5 bases). Trimming stripped 0 bases from V and 4 bases from J, with 11 bases between. Germline V gene lookup returns CDR1 SGHRS and CDR2 YFSETQ. The CDR3 contains 16 residues. The CDR3 bases are TGCGCCAGCAGCTTGGTGGGGCAGCGATATAATTCACCCCTCCACTTT. Translated, it gives CASSLVGQRYNSPLHF.

The chain has TRBV11-2 and TRBJ2-2; no clear D gene. Germline V gene data show CDR1 as SGHAT and CDR2 as FQNNGV. The CDR3 consists of 10 residues. Trimming took 6 bases from V and 8 from J, leaving 4 bases between them. CDR3 protein: CASRTGELFF. The CDR3 bases are TGTGCCAGCAGAACGGGGGAGCTGTTTTTT.

The chain couples TRBV24-1 to TRBJ1-1, with no clear D. There are 13 residues in the CDR3. From germline, CDR1 is KGHDR and CDR2 SFDVKD. V lost 12 bases to trimming and J lost 1 base, with 14 bases between them. For the CDR3, the DNA is TGTGCCGTCAAAAGAGGAGAGAACACTGAAGCTTTCTTT. Amino acids: CAVKRGENTEAFF.

The genes are TRBV7-3 and TRBJ2-1, with TRBD1 as a possible D gene (5 bases). CDR1 and CDR2 from the germline V gene are SGHTA and FQGTGA. V was trimmed by 2 bases and J by 7 bases, leaving 15 bases between them. CDR3 length equals 15 residues. The CDR3 bases are TGTGCCAGCAGCTTACACCAGGGTCGTCCAAATGAGCAGTTCTTC. It codes for CASSLHQGRPNEQFF.

This clonotype was seen a few times. The chain uses TRBV11-2 and TRBJ2-2, with 14 bases fitting TRBD2. The CDR3 is made up of 17 amino acids. Per germline, CDR1 SGHAT and CDR2 FQNNGV. Trimming took 0 bases from V and 8 from J; bases not matched to a gene: 5. The DNA for the CDR3 is TGTGCCAGCAGCTTAGATGGGACTAGCGGGAGAACTGGGGAGCTGTTTTTT. This gives the protein CASSLDGTSGRTGELFF.

The chain combines TRBV12-3 or TRBV12-4 with TRBJ2-2; D uncertain. This CDR3 comprises 14 residues. Trimming removed 7 bases at V and 4 bases at J, with 13 bases between. CDR3 loop: CASTPSASTGELFF. In nucleotides, the CDR3 is TGTGCCAGCACCCCCTCTGCTTCCACCGGGGAGCTGTTTTTT.

V and J are TRBV21-1 and TRBJ2-1; the table gives TRBD2 as D, unverified against the DNA. TRBV21-1 is labeled a pseudogene. The length of the CDR3 is 14 residues. CDR3 bases: TGTGCCAGCAGCAGGAGGGACCCGGGGAATGAGCAGTTCTTC. Its protein product is CASSRRDPGNEQFF.

Here the CDR3 DNA reads TGTGCCAGCAGTGAAAAGACGGGGGAGCTGTTTTTT. It yields the protein CASSEKTGELFF. The chain carries TRBV25-1 and TRBJ2-2, with D unclear. Germline V gene lookup returns CDR1 MGHDK and CDR2 SYGVNS. The CDR3 is 12 amino acids. V dropped 2 bases and J dropped 8 bases, with 6 bases sitting between them.

This clonotype was counted many times. The chain recombines TRBV6-2 or TRBV6-3 with TRBJ2-1, with D maybe TRBD2 (5 bases). This CDR3 is built from 14 residues. V was cut by 2 bases and J by 7 bases, with 12 bases left in between. Per the germline V gene, CDR1 is MNHEY and CDR2 is SVGEGT. CDR3: CASSYQGLGNEQFF. The CDR3 region has the DNA TGTGCCAGCAGTTACCAAGGACTTGGGAATGAGCAGTTCTTC.

This clonotype came up many times. The chain couples TRBV7-9 to TRBJ2-5; the D gene could be TRBD1 or TRBD2 (6 bases each). The CDR3 length is 15 residues. Germline-derived CDR1 and CDR2 are SEHNR and FQNEAQ (reference sequence). Deletions cut 5 bases from V and 4 bases from J, with 17 bases between. The DNA of the CDR3 is TGTGCCAGCAGCCCCCCGCTCAGGGGAGGAGAGACCCAGTACTTC. Amino acid sequence: CASSPPLRGGETQYF.

This clonotype was observed many times. The CDR3 DNA follows: TGCAGTGCTAGATCAGGGGATGGGGCCAACGTCCTGACTTTC. Its protein product is CSARSGDGANVLTF. The chain joins TRBV20-1 to TRBJ2-6, with a tentative D call TRBD1 (6 bases). Germline loops: CDR1 DFQATT, CDR2 SNEGSKA (reference sequence). CDR3 length equals 14 residues. V dropped 2 bases and J dropped 3 bases, with 8 bases sitting between them.

This clonotype was seen many times. V is TRBV29-1 and J is TRBJ1-2; D gene ambiguous. V dropped 0 bases and J dropped 5 bases, with 10 bases sitting between them. Per the germline V gene, CDR1 is SQVTM and CDR2 is ANQGSEA. The CDR3 length is 13 residues. CDR3 nucleotide sequence: TGCAGCGTTGAAGATGGGGAGAGTTATGGCTACACCTTC. This translates into CSVEDGESYGYTF.

The rearrangement joins TRBV29-1 to TRBJ2-1; TRBD2 matches at 7 bases. The CDR3 length is 12 residues. Germline lookup yields CDR1 SQVTM and CDR2 ANQGSEA. Germline trimming cut 6 bases from V and 6 bases from J; bases unmatched to any gene: 5. The CDR3 reads CSVTVAGNEQFF. Written as DNA, the CDR3 is TGCAGCGTGACCGTAGCGGGCAATGAGCAGTTCTTC.